This TCR beta chain was captured in a study of cytotoxic CD8 clonotypes in ibrutinib-treated CLL. Study as a whole: Sequencing produced an average of approximately 230,000 productive templates and 94,082 productive rearrangements per sample. Findings and limits, study-wide: At progression, clonality fell back toward baseline after rising at ibrutinib response.

The method was immunoSEQ multiplex PCR; TCRdb's version includes in-frame clones alone and lacks a portion of them. The sample records more than 200,000 clones, 70% being singletons. Germline V gene lookup returns CDR1 SGHVS and CDR2 FQNEAQ. CDR3 length: 13 amino acids. J gave up 9 bases and V 5 bases, and 5 bases lay outside the gene matches. A note on this clone: Its antigen is undetermined.

V is TRBV7-8 and J is TRBJ2-1; TRBD2 aligns across 9 bases. Sequenced material: PBMCs, taken after 24 months of ibrutinib treatment. The receptor was derived from a human donor with chronic lymphocytic leukemia. This CDR3 reads CASSEVAGVEQFF. Written as DNA, the CDR3 is TGTGCCAGCAGCGAAGTAGCGGGAGTTGAGCAGTTCTTC. Complete variable domain (other parts from reference TRBV7-8 and TRBJ2-1): GAGVSQSPRYKVAKRGQDVALRCDPISGHVSLFWYQQALGQGPEFLTYFQNEAQLDKSGLPSDRFFAERPEGSVSTLKIQRTQQEDSAVYLCASSEVAGVEQFFGPGTRLTVL.